The present TCR beta chain was sequenced within a study of blood T cell repertoires in COVID-19. Background on the study: Sample material is recorded as cDNA or gDNA derived from T cells, B-cell-depleted T cells, or PBMCs.

Libraries were prepared by immunoSEQ multiplex PCR; TCRdb keeps only in-frame clonotypes and omits some of them. The table has 140,000 to 150,000 clones, approximately 85% seen once. Germline CDR1 MNHEY, CDR2 SVGEGT. There are 14 residues in the CDR3. Trimming took 4 bases from V and 4 from J; bases not matched to a gene: 6. Sequencing was performed on peripheral blood. The TCR was taken from a woman aged 55-70 years with COVID-19, enrolled during active disease. The J gene is TRBJ2-7, the V gene TRBV6-2 or TRBV6-3, with 8 nucleotides matching TRBD2. CDR3 residues: CASSSGGAQYEQYF. The CDR3 DNA reads TGTGCCAGCAGTTCCGGGGGGGCCCAGTACGAGCAGTACTTC.